This TCR beta chain is drawn from a study of blood T cell repertoires in COVID-19. TCRdb's table, derived via immunoSEQ multiplex PCR, lists solely in-frame clones and lacks some. The sample holds roughly 100,000 clones, just under 85% seen once. This clone has at least ten counts. Germline CDR1 SNHLY, CDR2 FYNNEI. V was shortened by 10 bases and J by 8 bases, with 14 bases between the two germline ends. The CDR3 loop spans 11 amino acids. J is TRBJ1-2 and V is TRBV2; no reliable D call. The sample comprised peripheral blood. This sequence originates from a woman older than 75 with active or convalescent COVID-19. The DNA for the CDR3 is TGTGCCATCTCTCCTCGGAGAGGCTACACCTTC. Translation: CAISPRRGYTF.